This T cell receptor (beta chain) derives from a study of cytotoxic CD8 clonotypes in ibrutinib-treated CLL. CDR3 size: 18 residues. Germline V gives CDR1 SGHTS, CDR2 YDEGEE. V lost 2 bases and J lost 1; bases outside the gene matches: 6. TCRdb's copy holds only in-frame clones and misses some; the assay was immunoSEQ multiplex PCR. The data show around 310,000 clones, with roughly 80% seen just once and 5.5% to 8% held by the top ten. This clonotype originated in a human donor with chronic lymphocytic leukemia. V is TRBV5-8 and J is TRBJ2-1, with 13 bases that match TRBD2. This specimen was PBMCs, taken before ibrutinib treatment. In DNA, the CDR3 is TGTGCCAGCAGCTTAGGACTAGCGGGAGTTGGATCCTACAATGAGCAGTTCTTC. Its translation is CASSLGLAGVGSYNEQFF. Drawing the rest from reference TRBV5-8 and TRBJ2-1, the complete variable domain is EAGVTQSPTHLIKTRGQQATLRCSPISGHTSVYWYQQALGLGLQFLLWYDEGEERNRGNFPPRFSGRQFPNYSSELNVNALELEDSALYLCASSLGLAGVGSYNEQFFGPGTRLTVL.